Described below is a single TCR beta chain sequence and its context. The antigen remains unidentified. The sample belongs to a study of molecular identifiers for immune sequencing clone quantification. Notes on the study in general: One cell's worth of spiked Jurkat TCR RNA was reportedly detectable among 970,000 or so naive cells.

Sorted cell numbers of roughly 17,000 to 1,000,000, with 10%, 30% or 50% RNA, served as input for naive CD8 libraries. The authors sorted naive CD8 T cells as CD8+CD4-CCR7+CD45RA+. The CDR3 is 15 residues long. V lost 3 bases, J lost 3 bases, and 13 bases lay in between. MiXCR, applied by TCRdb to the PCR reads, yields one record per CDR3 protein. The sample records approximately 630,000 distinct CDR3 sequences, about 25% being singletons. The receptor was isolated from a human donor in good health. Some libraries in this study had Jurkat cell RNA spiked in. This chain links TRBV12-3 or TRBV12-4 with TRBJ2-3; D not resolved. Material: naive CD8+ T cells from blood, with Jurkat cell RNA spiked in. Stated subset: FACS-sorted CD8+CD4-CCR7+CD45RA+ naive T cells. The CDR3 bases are TGTGCCAGCAGTTTCACAGTCCCCCAAACAGATACGCAGTATTTT. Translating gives CASSFTVPQTDTQYF.